This T cell receptor beta chain was obtained from a study of cytomegalovirus exposure and HLA in healthy donors. Study-wide findings and caveats: Most subjects' HLA-A and HLA-B alleles were reportedly predicted from TCR beta sequences. Diagnosis of cytomegalovirus status made by the classifier reportedly showed high specificity and sensitivity. Owing to their indistinguishability, certain V segments, notably TRBV6-2 and TRBV6-3, were excluded. Overall, around 150 TCR beta chains were annotated as cytomegalovirus-associated.

PCR amplification relied on 60 Vbeta primers (plus 13 Jbeta primers). The method was immunoSEQ multiplex PCR; TCRdb's version includes in-frame clones alone and lacks a portion of them. The top ten clones hold 1.5% to 2% of a sample with roughly 200,000 clones, roughly four fifths of them seen once. V dropped 0 bases and J dropped 3 bases, with 9 bases sitting between them. The CDR3 consists of 14 residues. Germline lookup yields CDR1 SEHNR and CDR2 FQNEAQ (reference sequence). This clone was counted a single time. What it binds is not known. This receptor was identified in a man younger than 40 in good health and CMV-seronegative. The source material was PBMCs. V usage is TRBV7-9 and J usage is TRBJ2-7; a possible D gene is TRBD1 (5 bases). In DNA form, the CDR3 reads TGTGCCAGCAGCTTAGCAGGGGTGGACTACGAGCAGTACTTC. This sequence encodes CASSLAGVDYEQYF.